This paragraph covers one T cell receptor beta chain sequence. No cognate antigen has been identified for it. No base qualities exist here, and no much larger clone lies one base off it. Genomic DNA served as template for TCR beta VDJ combination and CDR3 sequence profiling. An Illumina HiSeq 2000 was the platform used for TCR repertoire sequencing. In the source study's methods: Repertoires were assessed using TRBV/TRBJ rearrangement plots, CDR3 size and DJ length profiles, and Simpson's diversity index. The most abundant DNA sequence in the deep sequencing data was taken as the immunodominant clone. CDR3 amino acid sequences were screened for sharing across subjects and compared with published repertoires and the VDJdb database. Clones were called with MiXCR by TCRdb after fastp trimmed the public reads at Q25, and only in-frame beta chains were retained. Rows with one shared CDR3 protein collapse into an entry with the most common genes and DNA. TCRdb's processing, not the authors' own work, is the source of the V and J calls. The sample includes about 160,000 distinct CDR3 sequences, with 60% to 80% observed a single time. The ten largest clones add up to approximately 42% of the sample.

The CDR3, from cysteine to phenylalanine, totals 17 residues. The read is trimmed to its CDR3 DNA, 51 bases read in frame from base 1. V loses 5 bases of germline sequence and J loses 0 bases, and the interval between the two ends is 14 bases. CDR1 SGHTA and CDR2 FQGNSA are derived from the germline V gene. This sample was included in a study of CD8+CD57+ T cells in acquired aplastic anemia (dated by TCRdb to 2016 to 2018). About the study as a whole: Extracted DNA from sorted CD4+ and CD8+ cells averaged about 3.4 ug, ranging from roughly 0.17 to 30 ug. A CD8+CD57+ expansion meant a frequency higher than the mean frequency seen in healthy subjects.

Results the study describes overall, beyond this receptor: Around 30 CD8+ CDR3 sequences were shared between patients and controls but appeared highly expressed in patients and within their immunodominant clones. Between patients and healthy controls, no significant difference in CD8+ Simpson's diversity was found (P=0.060).

Flow cytometry had shown CD8+CD57+ cell expansion in the patients selected for sequencing. Severe acquired aplastic anemia was diagnosed in all patients according to International Study of Aplastic Anemia and Agranulocytosis and Camitta criteria. At the time blood was sampled, none of the patients had received any therapy. In this study, sorted CD4+ and CD8+ T cells from the blood of healthy subjects and of severe aplastic anemia patients had their TCR repertoires deep-sequenced. In the USA, patient enrollment took place under clinicaltrials.gov protocols 00001620, 01623167, 00001397, 00071045, 00081523 and 00961064. Ficoll-Paque density gradient centrifugation was used to isolate peripheral blood mononuclear cells. Before DNA extraction, CD4+ and CD8+ T cells were sorted with FACS or magnetic beads.

The sequence is built from TRBV7-2 and TRBJ1-6; a tentative D match to TRBD1 spans 6 bases. Sample: sorted CD4+, CD8+, or CD8+CD57+ T cells (not recorded which) from PBMCs. This sequence was found in a human donor with aplastic anemia. The sequenced DNA: TGTGCCAGCAGCCCAAACGTAGGGGGCTCCTATAATTCACCCCTCCACTTT. This translates into CASSPNVGGSYNSPLHF.